This TCR beta chain was identified in a study of blood T cell repertoires in COVID-19. The method was immunoSEQ multiplex PCR; TCRdb's version includes in-frame clones alone and lacks a portion of them. The sample carries over 70,000 clones, roughly four fifths recorded once. Germline CDR1 is MNHEY and CDR2 is SVGAGI. With 6 bases clipped from V and 1 base from J, the junction kept 5 bases outside the gene matches. The CDR3 is made up of 14 amino acids. This sequence joins TRBV6-5 and TRBJ1-1, with 7 bases matching TRBD1. The sequence was collected from a woman in her fifties or sixties with acute or convalescent COVID-19. Sequencing was carried out using peripheral blood. The CDR3 DNA reads TGTGCCAGCAGGAGGACAGGACGGAACACTGAAGCTTTCTTT. It specifies CASRRTGRNTEAFF.